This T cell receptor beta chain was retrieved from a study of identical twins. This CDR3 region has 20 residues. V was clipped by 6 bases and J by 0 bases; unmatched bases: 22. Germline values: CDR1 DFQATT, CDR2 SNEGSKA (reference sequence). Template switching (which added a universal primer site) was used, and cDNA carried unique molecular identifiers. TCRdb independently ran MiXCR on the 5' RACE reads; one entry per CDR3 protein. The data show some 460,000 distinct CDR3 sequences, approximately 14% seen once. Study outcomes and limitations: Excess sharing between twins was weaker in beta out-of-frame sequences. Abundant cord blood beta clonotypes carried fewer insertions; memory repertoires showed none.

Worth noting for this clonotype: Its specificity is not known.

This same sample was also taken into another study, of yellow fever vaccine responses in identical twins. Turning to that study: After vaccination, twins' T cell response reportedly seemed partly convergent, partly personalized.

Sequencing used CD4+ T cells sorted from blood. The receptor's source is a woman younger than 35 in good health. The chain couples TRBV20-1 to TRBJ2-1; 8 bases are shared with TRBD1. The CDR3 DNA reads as TGCAGTGCCGAATCAGGCGGGACAGGAATCAAAGGCAGCTCCTACAATGAGCAGTTCTTC. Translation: CSAESGGTGIKGSSYNEQFF.